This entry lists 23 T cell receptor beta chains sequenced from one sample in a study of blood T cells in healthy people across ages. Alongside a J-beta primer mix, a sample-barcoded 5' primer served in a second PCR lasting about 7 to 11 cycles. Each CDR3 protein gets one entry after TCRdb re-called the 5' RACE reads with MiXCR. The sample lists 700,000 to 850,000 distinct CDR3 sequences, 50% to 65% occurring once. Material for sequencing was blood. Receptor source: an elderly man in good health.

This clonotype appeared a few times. The CDR3 region is CASSYVSAGGETQYF. Here the CDR3 DNA reads TGTGCCAGCAGTTACGTGTCTGCTGGGGGGGAGACCCAGTACTTC. The gene calls are TRBV6-5 and TRBJ2-5; D is perhaps TRBD2 (6 bases). Germline V gene lookup returns CDR1 MNHEY and CDR2 SVGAGI. The CDR3 is 15 amino acids. Trimming took 2 bases from V and 5 from J, leaving 15 bases between them.

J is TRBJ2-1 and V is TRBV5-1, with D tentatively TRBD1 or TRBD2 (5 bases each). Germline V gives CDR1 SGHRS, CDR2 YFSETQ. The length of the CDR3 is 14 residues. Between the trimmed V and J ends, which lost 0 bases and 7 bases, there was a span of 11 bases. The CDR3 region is CASSLAGQPNEQFF. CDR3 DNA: TGCGCCAGCAGCTTGGCGGGGCAGCCAAATGAGCAGTTCTTC. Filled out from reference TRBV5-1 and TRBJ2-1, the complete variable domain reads KAGVTQTPRYLIKTRGQQVTLSCSPISGHRSVSWYQQTPGQGLQFLFEYFSETQRNKGNFPGRFSGRQFSNSRSEMNVSTLELGDSALYLCASSLAGQPNEQFFGPGTRLTVL.

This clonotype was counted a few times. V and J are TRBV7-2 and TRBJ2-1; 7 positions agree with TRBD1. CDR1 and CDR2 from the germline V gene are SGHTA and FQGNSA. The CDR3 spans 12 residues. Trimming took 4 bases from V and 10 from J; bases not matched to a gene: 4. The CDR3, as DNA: TGTGCCAGCAGCTCGACAGGGTGGGAGCAGTTCTTC. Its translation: CASSSTGWEQFF. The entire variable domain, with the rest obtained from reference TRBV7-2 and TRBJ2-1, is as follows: GAGVSQSPSNKVTEKGKDVELRCDPISGHTALYWYRQSLGQGLEFLIYFQGNSAPDKSGLPSDRFSAERTGGSVSTLTIQRTQQEDSAVYLCASSSTGWEQFFGPGTRLTVL.

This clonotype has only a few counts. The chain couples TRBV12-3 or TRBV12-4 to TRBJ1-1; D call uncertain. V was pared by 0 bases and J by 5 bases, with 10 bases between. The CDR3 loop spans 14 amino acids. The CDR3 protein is CASSLAWGGTEAFF. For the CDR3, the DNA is TGTGCCAGCAGTTTAGCCTGGGGTGGAACTGAAGCTTTCTTT.

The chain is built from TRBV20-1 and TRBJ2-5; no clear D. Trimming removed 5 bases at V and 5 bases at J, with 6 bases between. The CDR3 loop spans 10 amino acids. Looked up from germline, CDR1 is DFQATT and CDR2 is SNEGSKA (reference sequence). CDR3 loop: CSAGWETQYF. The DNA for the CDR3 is TGCAGTGCTGGATGGGAGACCCAGTACTTC.

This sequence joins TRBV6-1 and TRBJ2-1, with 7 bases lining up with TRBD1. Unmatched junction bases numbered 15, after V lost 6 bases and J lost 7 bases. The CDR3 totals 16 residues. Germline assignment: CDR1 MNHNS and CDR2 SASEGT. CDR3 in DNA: TGTGCCAGCAGGGGGACAGAGTTCCTTACGGGGAATGAGCAGTTCTTC. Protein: CASRGTEFLTGNEQFF.

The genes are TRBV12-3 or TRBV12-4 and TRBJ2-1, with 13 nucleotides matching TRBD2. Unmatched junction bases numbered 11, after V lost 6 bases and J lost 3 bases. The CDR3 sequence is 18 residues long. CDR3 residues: CASRGMYGTSGNYNEQFF. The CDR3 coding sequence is TGTGCCAGCAGGGGGATGTACGGGACTAGCGGGAACTACAATGAGCAGTTCTTC.

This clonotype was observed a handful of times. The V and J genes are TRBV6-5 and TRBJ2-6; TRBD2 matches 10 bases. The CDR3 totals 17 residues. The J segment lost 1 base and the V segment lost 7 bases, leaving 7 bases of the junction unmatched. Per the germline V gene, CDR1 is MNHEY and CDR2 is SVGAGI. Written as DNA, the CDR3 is TGTGCCAGCAAACTAGCGGGGATAAAATCTGGGGCCAACGTCCTGACTTTC. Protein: CASKLAGIKSGANVLTF.

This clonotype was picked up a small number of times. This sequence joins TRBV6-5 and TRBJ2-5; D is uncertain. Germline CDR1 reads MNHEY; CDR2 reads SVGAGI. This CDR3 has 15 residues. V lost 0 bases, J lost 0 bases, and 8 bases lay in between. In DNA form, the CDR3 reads TGTGCCAGCAGTTACTCGGGCGGCAACCAAGAGACCCAGTACTTC. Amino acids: CASSYSGGNQETQYF.

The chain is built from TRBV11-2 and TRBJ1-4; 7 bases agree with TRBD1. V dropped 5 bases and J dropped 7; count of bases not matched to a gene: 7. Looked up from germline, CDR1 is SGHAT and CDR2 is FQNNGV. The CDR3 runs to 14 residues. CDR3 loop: CASSTTGSVEKLFF. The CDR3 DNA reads TGTGCCAGCAGCACGACAGGGTCGGTTGAAAAACTGTTTTTT.

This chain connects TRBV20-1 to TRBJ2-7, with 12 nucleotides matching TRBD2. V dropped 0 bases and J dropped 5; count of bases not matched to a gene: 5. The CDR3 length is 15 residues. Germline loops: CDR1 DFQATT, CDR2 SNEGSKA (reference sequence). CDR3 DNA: TGCAGTGCTAGAGAGCAACGGACTAGCGGGGACGAGCAGTACTTC. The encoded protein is CSAREQRTSGDEQYF.

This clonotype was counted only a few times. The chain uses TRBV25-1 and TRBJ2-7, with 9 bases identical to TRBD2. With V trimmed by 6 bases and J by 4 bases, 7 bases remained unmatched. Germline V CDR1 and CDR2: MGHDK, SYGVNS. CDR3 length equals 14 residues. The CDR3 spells CASRFSGRGYEQYF. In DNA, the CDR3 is TGTGCCAGCAGATTTAGCGGGAGAGGGTACGAGCAGTACTTC.

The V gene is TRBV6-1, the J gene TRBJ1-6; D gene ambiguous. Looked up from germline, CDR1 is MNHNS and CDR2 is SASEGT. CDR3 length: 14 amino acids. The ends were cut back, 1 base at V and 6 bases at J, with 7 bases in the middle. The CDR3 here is CASSEVAFNSPLHF. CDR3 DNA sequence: TGTGCCAGCAGTGAAGTAGCGTTTAATTCACCCCTCCACTTT.

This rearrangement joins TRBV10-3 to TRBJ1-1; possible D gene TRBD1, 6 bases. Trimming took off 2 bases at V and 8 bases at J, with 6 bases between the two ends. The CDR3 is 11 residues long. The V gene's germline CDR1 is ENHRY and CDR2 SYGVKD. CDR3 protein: CAISEDREAFF. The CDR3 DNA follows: TGTGCCATCAGTGAGGACAGGGAAGCTTTCTTT.

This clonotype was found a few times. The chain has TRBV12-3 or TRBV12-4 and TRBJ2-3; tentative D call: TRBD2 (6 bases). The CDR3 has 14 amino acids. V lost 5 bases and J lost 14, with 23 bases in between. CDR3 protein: CASSPLGGVRYAYF. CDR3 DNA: TGTGCCAGCAGTCCCTTGGGGGGTGTCAGATACGCGTATTTT.

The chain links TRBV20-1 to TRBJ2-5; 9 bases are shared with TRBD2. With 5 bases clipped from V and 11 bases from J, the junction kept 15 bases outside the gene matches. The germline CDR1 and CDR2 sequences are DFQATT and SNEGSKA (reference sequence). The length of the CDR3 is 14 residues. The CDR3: CSAGKTSGRNEQYF. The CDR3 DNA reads TGCAGTGCTGGCAAGACTAGCGGACGGAATGAGCAGTACTTC.

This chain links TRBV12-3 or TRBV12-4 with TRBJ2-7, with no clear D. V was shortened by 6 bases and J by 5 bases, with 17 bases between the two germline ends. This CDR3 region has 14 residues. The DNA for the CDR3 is TGTGCCAGCAGCCTTGGGCCGGAAGCGCACGAGCAGTACTTC. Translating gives CASSLGPEAHEQYF.

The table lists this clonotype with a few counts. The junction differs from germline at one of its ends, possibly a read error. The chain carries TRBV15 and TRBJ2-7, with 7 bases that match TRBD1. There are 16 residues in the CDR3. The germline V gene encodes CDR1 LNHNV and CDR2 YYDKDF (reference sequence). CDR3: CATSRSKGAQTYEQYF. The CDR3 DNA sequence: TGTGCCACCAGCAGGTCTAAGGGGGCGCAGACCTACGAACAGTACTTC.

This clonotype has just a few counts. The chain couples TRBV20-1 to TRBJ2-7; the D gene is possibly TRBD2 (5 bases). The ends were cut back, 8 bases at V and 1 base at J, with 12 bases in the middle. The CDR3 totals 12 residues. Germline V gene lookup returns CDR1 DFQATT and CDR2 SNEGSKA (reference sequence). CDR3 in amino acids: CSSAGKSYEQYF. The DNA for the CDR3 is TGCAGTTCGGCGGGCAAATCCTACGAGCAGTACTTC.

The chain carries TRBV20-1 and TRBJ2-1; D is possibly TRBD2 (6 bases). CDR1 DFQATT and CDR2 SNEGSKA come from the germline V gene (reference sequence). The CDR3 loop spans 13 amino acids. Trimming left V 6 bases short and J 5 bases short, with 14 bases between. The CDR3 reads CSAARDRDNEQFF. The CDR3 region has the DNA TGCAGTGCCGCGCGGGATCGGGACAATGAGCAGTTCTTC.

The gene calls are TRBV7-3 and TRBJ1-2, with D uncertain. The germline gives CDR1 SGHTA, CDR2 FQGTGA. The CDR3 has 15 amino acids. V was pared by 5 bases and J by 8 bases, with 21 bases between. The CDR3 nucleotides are TGTGCCAGCAGCCCGGTTGACCGGTCGGCGGGCGGCTACACCTTC. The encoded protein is CASSPVDRSAGGYTF.

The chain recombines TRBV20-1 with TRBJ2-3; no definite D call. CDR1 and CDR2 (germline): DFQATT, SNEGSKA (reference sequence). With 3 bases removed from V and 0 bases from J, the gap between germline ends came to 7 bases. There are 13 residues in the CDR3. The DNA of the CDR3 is TGCAGTGCTAGTGGCTTTAGCACAGATACGCAGTATTTT. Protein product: CSASGFSTDTQYF.

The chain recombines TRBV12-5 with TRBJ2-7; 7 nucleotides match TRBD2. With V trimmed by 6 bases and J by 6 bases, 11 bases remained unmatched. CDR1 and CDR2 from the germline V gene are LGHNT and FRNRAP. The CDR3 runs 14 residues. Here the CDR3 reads CASGGRAGIGEQYF. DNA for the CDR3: TGTGCTAGTGGGGGACGAGCGGGAATCGGCGAGCAGTACTTC.